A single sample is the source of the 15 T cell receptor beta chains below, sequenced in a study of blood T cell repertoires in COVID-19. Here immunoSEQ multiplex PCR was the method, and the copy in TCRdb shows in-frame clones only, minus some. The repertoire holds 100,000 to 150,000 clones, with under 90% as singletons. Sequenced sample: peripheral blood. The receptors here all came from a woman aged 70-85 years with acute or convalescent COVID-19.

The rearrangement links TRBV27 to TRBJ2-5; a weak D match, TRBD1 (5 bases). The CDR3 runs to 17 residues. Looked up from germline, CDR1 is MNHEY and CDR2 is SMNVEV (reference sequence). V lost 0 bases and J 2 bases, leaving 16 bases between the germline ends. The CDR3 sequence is CASSLSQGAAWQETQYF. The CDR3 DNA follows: TGTGCCAGCAGTTTATCGCAAGGGGCGGCATGGCAAGAGACCCAGTACTTC.

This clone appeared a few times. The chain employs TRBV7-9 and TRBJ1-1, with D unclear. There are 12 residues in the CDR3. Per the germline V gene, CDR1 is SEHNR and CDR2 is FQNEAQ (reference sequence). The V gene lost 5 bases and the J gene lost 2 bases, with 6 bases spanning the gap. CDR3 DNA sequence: TGTGCCAGCAGCCTATTAAACACTGAAGCTTTCTTT. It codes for CASSLLNTEAFF.

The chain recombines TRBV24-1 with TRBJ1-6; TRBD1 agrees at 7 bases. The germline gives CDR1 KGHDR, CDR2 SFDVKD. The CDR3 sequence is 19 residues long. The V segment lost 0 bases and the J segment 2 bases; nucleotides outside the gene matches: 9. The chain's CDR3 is CATSDLQRTGTTYNSPLHF. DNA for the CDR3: TGTGCCACCAGTGATTTGCAGCGGACAGGAACTACCTATAATTCACCCCTCCACTTT.

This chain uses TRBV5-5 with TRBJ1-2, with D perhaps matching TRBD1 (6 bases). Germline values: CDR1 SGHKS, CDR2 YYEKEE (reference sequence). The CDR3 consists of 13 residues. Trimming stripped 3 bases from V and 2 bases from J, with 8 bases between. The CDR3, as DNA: TGTGCCAGCAGCTATACAGGGAACTATGGCTACACCTTC. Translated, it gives CASSYTGNYGYTF.

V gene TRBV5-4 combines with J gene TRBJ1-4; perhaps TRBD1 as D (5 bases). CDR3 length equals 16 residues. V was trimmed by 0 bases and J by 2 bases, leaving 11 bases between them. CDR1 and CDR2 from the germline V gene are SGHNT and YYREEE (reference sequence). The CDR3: CASSLAGGGTNEKLFF. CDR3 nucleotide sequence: TGTGCCAGCAGCTTGGCCGGGGGGGGTACTAATGAAAAACTGTTTTTT.

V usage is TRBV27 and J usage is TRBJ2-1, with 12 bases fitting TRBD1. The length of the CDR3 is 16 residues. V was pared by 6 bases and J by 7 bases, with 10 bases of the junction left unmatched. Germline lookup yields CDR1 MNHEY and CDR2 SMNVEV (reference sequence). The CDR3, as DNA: TGTGCCAGCAGAAAAAACCGGGACAGGGGGCGGAATGAGCAGTTCTTC. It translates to CASRKNRDRGRNEQFF.

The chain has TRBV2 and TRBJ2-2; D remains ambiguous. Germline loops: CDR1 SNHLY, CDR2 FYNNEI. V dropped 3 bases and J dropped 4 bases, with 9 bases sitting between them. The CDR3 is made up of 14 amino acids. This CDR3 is CASSEWFSTGELFF. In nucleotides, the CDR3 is TGTGCCAGCAGTGAGTGGTTCAGCACCGGGGAGCTGTTTTTT.

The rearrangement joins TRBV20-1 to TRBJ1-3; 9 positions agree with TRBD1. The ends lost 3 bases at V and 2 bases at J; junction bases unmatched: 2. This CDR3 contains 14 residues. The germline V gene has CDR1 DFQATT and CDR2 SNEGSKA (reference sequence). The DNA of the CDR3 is TGCAGTGCTAGTAGACAGGGGGCTGGAAACACCATATATTTT. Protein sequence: CSASRQGAGNTIYF.

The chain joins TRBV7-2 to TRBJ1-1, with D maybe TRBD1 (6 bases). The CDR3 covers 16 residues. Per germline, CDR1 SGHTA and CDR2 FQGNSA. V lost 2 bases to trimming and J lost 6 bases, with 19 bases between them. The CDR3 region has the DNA TGTGCCAGCAGCTTACGTACAGGGCTGTCCACCTCTGAAGCTTTCTTT. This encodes CASSLRTGLSTSEAFF.

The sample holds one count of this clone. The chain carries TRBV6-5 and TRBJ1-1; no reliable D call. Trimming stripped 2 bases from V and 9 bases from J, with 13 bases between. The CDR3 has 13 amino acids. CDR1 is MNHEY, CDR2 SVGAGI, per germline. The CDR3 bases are TGTGCCAGCAGTTACGACTACAGAGACCAAGCTTTCTTT. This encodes CASSYDYRDQAFF.

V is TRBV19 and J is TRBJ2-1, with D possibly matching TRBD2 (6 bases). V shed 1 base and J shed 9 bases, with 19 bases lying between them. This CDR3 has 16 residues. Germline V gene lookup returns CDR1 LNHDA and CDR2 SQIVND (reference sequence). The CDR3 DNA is TGTGCCAGTAGTATAGGACTAGTGGATGCCTTCGGTGAGCAGTTCTTC. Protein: CASSIGLVDAFGEQFF.

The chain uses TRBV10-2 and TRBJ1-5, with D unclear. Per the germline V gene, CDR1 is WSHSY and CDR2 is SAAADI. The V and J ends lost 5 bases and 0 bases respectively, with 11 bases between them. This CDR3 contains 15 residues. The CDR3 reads CASSPTVNSNQPQHF. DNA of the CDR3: TGCGCCAGCAGTCCCACAGTGAATAGCAATCAGCCCCAGCATTTT.

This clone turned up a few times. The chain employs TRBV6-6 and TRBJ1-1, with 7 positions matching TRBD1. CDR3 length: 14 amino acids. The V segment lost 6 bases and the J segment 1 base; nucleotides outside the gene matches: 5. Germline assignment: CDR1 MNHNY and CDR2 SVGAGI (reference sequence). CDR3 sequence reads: CASSRGTANTEAFF. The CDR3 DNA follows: TGTGCCAGCAGCCGAGGGACAGCGAACACTGAAGCTTTCTTT.

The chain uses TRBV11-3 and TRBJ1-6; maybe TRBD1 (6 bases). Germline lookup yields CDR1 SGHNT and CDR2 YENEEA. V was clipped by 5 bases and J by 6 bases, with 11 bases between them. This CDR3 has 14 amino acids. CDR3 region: CASSNGQRNSPLHF. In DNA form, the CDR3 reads TGTGCCAGCAGCAACGGACAGCGTAATTCACCCCTCCACTTT.

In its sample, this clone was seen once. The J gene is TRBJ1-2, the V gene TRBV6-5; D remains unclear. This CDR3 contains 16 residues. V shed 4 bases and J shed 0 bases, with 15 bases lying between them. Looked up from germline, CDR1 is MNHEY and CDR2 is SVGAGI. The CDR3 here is CASSSRYILANYGYTF. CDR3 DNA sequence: TGTGCCAGCAGTTCCCGTTATATTTTAGCTAACTATGGCTACACCTTC.